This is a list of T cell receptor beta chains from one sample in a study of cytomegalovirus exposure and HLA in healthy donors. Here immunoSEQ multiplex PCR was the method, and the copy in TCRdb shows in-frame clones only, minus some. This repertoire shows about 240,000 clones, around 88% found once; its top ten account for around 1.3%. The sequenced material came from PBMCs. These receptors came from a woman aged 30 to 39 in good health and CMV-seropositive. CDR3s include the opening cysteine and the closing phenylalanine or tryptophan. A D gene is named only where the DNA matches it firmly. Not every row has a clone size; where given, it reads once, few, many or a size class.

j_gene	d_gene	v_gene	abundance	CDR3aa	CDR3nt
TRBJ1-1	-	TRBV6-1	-	CATPRGAWSTEAFF	TGTGCCACCCCGCGGGGGGCGTGGAGCACTGAAGCTTTCTTT
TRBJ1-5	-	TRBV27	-	CASRIDRNQPQHF	TGTGCCAGCAGAATAGACAGAAATCAGCCCCAGCATTTT
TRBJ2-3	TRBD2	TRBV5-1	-	CASSVGLAGGSTDTQYF	TGCGCCAGCAGCGTTGGACTAGCGGGAGGGAGCACAGATACGCAGTATTTT
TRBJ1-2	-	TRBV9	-	CASSVGESLPRGYTF	TGTGCCAGCAGCGTAGGTGAAAGCCTCCCTAGGGGCTACACCTTC
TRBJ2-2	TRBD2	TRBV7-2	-	CASSYSHTGLAGSGELFF	TGTGCCAGCAGCTATAGTCATACCGGACTAGCGGGTTCCGGGGAGCTGTTTTTT
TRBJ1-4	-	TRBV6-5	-	CASSSRTSNEKLFF	TGTGCCAGCAGCTCCAGGACATCTAATGAAAAACTGTTTTTT
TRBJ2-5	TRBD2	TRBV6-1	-	CASSDPSGRGETQYF	TGTGCCAGCAGTGACCCTAGCGGGAGGGGAGAGACCCAGTACTTC
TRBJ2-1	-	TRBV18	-	CASSPLVSTSGSYNEQFF	TGTGCCAGCTCACCACTCGTTAGTACGTCAGGGTCCTACAATGAGCAGTTCTTC
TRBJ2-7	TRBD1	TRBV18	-	CASSPPWGQGAGEQYF	TGTGCCAGCTCACCACCGTGGGGACAGGGGGCTGGCGAGCAGTACTTC
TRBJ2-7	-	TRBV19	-	CASSQGGEAGYEQYF	TGTGCCAGTTCACAAGGGGGGGAGGCGGGGTACGAGCAGTACTTC
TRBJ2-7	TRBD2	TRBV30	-	CAWSLTSGVYEQYF	TGTGCCTGGAGTTTGACTAGCGGGGTCTACGAGCAGTACTTC
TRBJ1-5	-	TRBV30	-	CAWSAGGLGQPQHF	TGTGCCTGGAGTGCCGGGGGTTTAGGTCAGCCCCAGCATTTT
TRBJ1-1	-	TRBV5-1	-	CASSRGNTEAFF	TGCGCCAGCAGCCGGGGGAACACTGAAGCTTTCTTT
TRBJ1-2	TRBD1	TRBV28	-	CASSLNYRGRNGYTF	TGTGCCAGCAGTTTAAATTACAGGGGGCGGAATGGCTACACCTTC
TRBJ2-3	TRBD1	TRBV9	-	CASSVGDRAFTDTQYF	TGTGCCAGCAGCGTTGGGGACAGGGCTTTCACAGATACGCAGTATTTT
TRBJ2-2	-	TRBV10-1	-	CASSTGLQSHTGELFF	TGCGCCAGCAGCACGGGACTGCAAAGTCACACCGGGGAGCTGTTTTTT
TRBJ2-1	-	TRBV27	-	CASSWLTSRDRSNEQFF	TGTGCCAGCAGTTGGCTTACTTCGCGGGATAGATCCAATGAGCAGTTCTTC
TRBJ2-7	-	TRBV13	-	CASSQGSYEQYF	TGTGCCAGCAGCCAGGGATCCTACGAGCAGTACTTC
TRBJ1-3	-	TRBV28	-	CASSLSGVIPGNTIYF	TGTGCCAGCAGTTTATCAGGGGTGATCCCTGGAAACACCATATATTTT
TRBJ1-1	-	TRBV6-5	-	CASSAGTTNTEAFF	TGTGCCAGCAGTGCCGGGACAACGAACACTGAAGCTTTCTTT
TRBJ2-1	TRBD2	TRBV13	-	CASSQMETSGSVNEQFF	TGTGCCAGCAGCCAAATGGAGACTAGCGGGAGTGTAAATGAGCAGTTCTTC
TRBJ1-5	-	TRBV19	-	CASSIRDENQPQHF	TGTGCCAGTAGTATACGGGATGAAAATCAGCCCCAGCATTTT
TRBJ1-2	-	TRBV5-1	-	CASSLAARVDGYTF	TGCGCCAGCAGCTTGGCCGCCAGGGTTGATGGCTACACCTTC
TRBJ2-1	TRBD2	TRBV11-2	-	CASSLGVGLEEQFF	TGTGCCAGCAGCTTAGGAGTGGGACTAGAAGAGCAGTTCTTC
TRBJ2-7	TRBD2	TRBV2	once	CASSEENPAGAYEQYF	TGTGCCAGCAGTGAAGAGAATCCAGCGGGAGCCTACGAGCAGTACTTC
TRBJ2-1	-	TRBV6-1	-	CASSEFSGGRREQFF	TGTGCCAGCAGTGAATTTAGCGGAGGACGTCGAGAGCAGTTCTTC
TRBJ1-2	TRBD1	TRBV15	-	CATSRDLTGGNYGYTF	TGTGCCACCAGCAGAGATCTGACAGGGGGCAACTATGGCTACACCTTC
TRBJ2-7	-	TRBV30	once	CAWSGQLSYEQYF	TGTGCCTGGAGCGGACAGTTATCCTACGAGCAGTACTTC
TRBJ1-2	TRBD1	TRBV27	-	CASRQTGGISGNYGYTF	TGTGCCAGCAGACAGACAGGGGGCATTTCGGGTAACTATGGCTACACCTTC
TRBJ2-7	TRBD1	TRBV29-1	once	CSVSGQGYEQYF	TGCAGCGTTAGCGGACAGGGCTACGAGCAGTACTTC
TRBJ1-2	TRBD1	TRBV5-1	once	CASSLAGTGEDACF	TGCGCCAGCAGCTTGGCCGGGACAGGGGAAGATGCATGCTTC
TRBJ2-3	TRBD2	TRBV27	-	CASSFGLATDTQYF	TGTGCCAGCAGTTTCGGACTAGCTACAGATACGCAGTATTTT
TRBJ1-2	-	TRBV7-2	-	CASSPDRASYGYTF	TGTGCCAGCAGCCCTGACAGAGCGTCCTATGGCTACACCTTC
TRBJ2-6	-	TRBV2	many	CARQGRSGANVLTF	TGTGCCAGACAGGGGAGGTCTGGGGCCAACGTCCTGACTTTC
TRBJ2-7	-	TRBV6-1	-	CASTETRSYEQYF	TGTGCCAGCACAGAGACTCGCTCCTACGAGCAGTACTTC
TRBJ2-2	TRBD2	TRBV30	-	CAWFPAGGQITGELFF	TGTGCCTGGTTTCCAGCGGGGGGGCAAATCACCGGGGAGCTGTTTTTT
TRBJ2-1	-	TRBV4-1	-	CASSPPSDRSYNEQFF	TGCGCCAGCAGCCCACCTAGCGATCGGTCCTACAATGAGCAGTTCTTC
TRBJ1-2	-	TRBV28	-	CASSQTTGNRYGYTF	TGTGCCAGCAGTCAAACCACAGGGAATCGCTATGGCTACACCTTC
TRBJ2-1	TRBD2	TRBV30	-	CAWREVLAGVLNEQFF	TGTGCCTGGAGAGAAGTACTAGCGGGAGTTCTCAATGAGCAGTTCTTC
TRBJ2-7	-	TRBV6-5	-	CASSLSNGASYEQYF	TGTGCCAGCAGTTTATCTAACGGAGCCTCCTACGAGCAGTACTTC
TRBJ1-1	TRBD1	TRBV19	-	CASTPAGGTEAFF	TGTGCCAGTACCCCCGCAGGGGGCACTGAAGCTTTCTTT
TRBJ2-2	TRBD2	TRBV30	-	CAWSEFLAGVATGELFF	TGTGCCTGGAGTGAATTCTTAGCGGGAGTGGCGACCGGGGAGCTGTTTTTT
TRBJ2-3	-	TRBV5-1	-	CASSLQSQTTDTQYF	TGCGCCAGCAGCTTACAGTCGCAGACGACAGATACGCAGTATTTT
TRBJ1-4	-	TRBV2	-	CASSEEGSVYEKLFF	TGTGCCAGCAGTGAGGAGGGATCGGTGTATGAAAAACTGTTTTTT